This TCR beta chain was documented in a study of spatial heterogeneity in lung cancer. This clonotype showed up many times. Time point specified: blood at routine non-recurrence follow-up after resection. Whole RNA, which was extracted from tumor, nontumor lung tissue or frozen PBMC, was sequenced without any cell sorting. Each CDR3 protein gets one entry after TCRdb re-called the 5' RACE reads with MiXCR. The data hold under 30,000 distinct CDR3 sequences, with roughly 5.6% observed a single time. Trimming removed 11 bases from V and 2 bases from J, with 10 bases in between. The CDR3 sequence is 11 residues long.

The source of this sequence is a male donor with early-stage non-small cell lung cancer. The chain joins TRBV23-1 to TRBJ2-7; no reliable D call. TRBV23-1 carries the ORF label, with uncertain function. Source: PBMCs, taken at follow-up. CDR3 protein: CAWSAPYEQYV. As DNA, the CDR3 is TGCGCCTGGAGTGCCCCCTACGAGCAGTACGTC.